This T cell receptor beta chain was captured in a study of cytotoxic CD8 clonotypes in ibrutinib-treated CLL. Sequenced by immunoSEQ multiplex PCR; TCRdb stores in-frame clones only, minus some. The data show roughly 190,000 clones, with roughly 72% seen just once and roughly 13% held by the top ten. The germline V gene has CDR1 SGHAT and CDR2 FQNNGV. CDR3 size: 15 residues. Deletions cut 3 bases from V and 7 bases from J, with 16 bases between. The chain combines TRBV11-2 with TRBJ2-1; maybe TRBD2 (5 bases). Sequenced here: PBMCs, sampled after 24 months of ibrutinib treatment. This clonotype originated in a human donor with chronic lymphocytic leukemia. The CDR3 sequence is CASSLDRGLTNEQFF. The DNA for the CDR3 is TGTGCCAGCAGCTTGGATCGTGGACTCACGAATGAGCAGTTCTTC.